A selection of T cell receptor beta chains follows, all from one sample in a study of cytotoxic CD8 clonotypes in ibrutinib-treated CLL. Profiling relied on immunoSEQ multiplex PCR, and the TCRdb table lists in-frame clones only, not all of them. Altogether approximately 50,000 clones are present, about 54% being singletons, with the ten largest covering roughly a quarter. Here the sequenced sample was PBMCs, taken at disease progression, from a patient treated with ibrutinib. All receptors derive from a human donor with chronic lymphocytic leukemia. The CDR3 runs from the conserved cysteine through the conserved F or W. The order of the fields is D gene, J gene, V gene, clone size, CDR3 protein, CDR3 DNA. D genes are given only for firm matches. Size values are once, few and many counts, or a class for expanded clones, and some rows have none.

. | TRBJ1-1 | TRBV20-1 | medium-sized | CSTTGNTEAFF | TGCAGTACGACCGGGAACACTGAAGCTTTCTTT
. | TRBJ2-7 | TRBV11-3 | . | CASSPGVGGSDF | TGTGCCAGCAGCCCGGGGGTAGGGGGATCTGACTTC
TRBD1 | TRBJ1-6 | TRBV18 | once | CASSHLGQGGSPLHF | TGTGCCAGCTCACATCTGGGACAGGGGGGTTCACCCCTCCACTTT
. | TRBJ1-6 | TRBV2 | few | CATGRSYNSPLHF | TGTGCCACCGGACGGTCATATAATTCACCCCTCCACTTT
. | TRBJ1-2 | TRBV5-1 | few | CASSLDTGQDGYTF | TGCGCCAGCAGCTTGGATACGGGGCAAGATGGCTACACCTTC
. | TRBJ2-7 | TRBV7-2 | . | CASSLSRDEQYF | TGTGCCAGCAGCTTAAGCCGAGACGAGCAGTACTTC
TRBD1 | TRBJ2-1 | TRBV6-5 | many | CASSPDRGIYNEQFF | TGTGCCAGCAGCCCGGACAGGGGAATCTACAATGAGCAGTTCTTC
TRBD1 | TRBJ1-5 | TRBV30 | few | CAWSGGAGGSQPQHF | TGTGCCTGGAGTGGCGGAGCAGGGGGAAGTCAGCCCCAGCATTTT
. | TRBJ2-5 | TRBV30 | . | CAWSGGPETQYF | TGTGCCTGGAGCGGGGGCCCAGAGACCCAGTACTTC
TRBD1 | TRBJ1-1 | TRBV9 | . | CASSVAPGGTEAFF | TGTGCCAGCAGCGTAGCTCCAGGGGGCACTGAAGCTTTCTTT
. | TRBJ1-1 | TRBV2 | few | CASSPDQNTEAFF | TGTGCCAGCAGTCCAGACCAGAACACTGAAGCTTTCTTT
TRBD2 | TRBJ2-3 | TRBV9 | many | CASSPGLASLQDTQYF | TGTGCCAGCAGCCCGGGACTAGCGTCTCTTCAAGATACGCAGTATTTT
. | TRBJ1-6 | TRBV30 | few | CAWGSLGSTNSPLHF | TGTGCCTGGGGCTCCTTGGGCAGCACGAATTCACCCCTCCACTTT
. | TRBJ2-7 | TRBV5-1 | . | CASRIDHIPYEQYF | TGCGCCAGCAGGATAGACCACATCCCCTACGAGCAGTACTTC
. | TRBJ1-6 | TRBV30 | . | CAWTRNSPLHF | TGTGCCTGGACGCGGAATTCACCCCTCCACTTT
. | TRBJ2-3 | TRBV9 | . | CASSVEGTRTDTQYF | TGTGCCAGCAGCGTAGAGGGTACCCGCACAGATACGCAGTATTTT
. | TRBJ1-5 | TRBV4-3 | . | CASSQAWGSNQPQHF | TGCGCCAGCAGCCAAGCCTGGGGGAGCAATCAGCCCCAGCATTTT
. | TRBJ2-7 | TRBV30 | . | CALEIGGALYEQYF | TGTGCCTTGGAGATTGGGGGAGCCCTCTACGAGCAGTACTTC
TRBD2 | TRBJ2-7 | TRBV6-6 | few | CASRGGVGEQYF | TGTGCCAGCAGGGGAGGGGTAGGCGAGCAGTACTTC
TRBD1 | TRBJ1-1 | TRBV28 | few | CASRGQGRTEAFF | TGTGCCAGCAGAGGACAGGGGAGGACTGAAGCTTTCTTT
. | TRBJ1-2 | TRBV4-2 | few | CASSQDLTGTYGYTF | TGTGCCAGCAGCCAAGATCTTACAGGTACATATGGCTACACCTTC
TRBD1 | TRBJ2-7 | TRBV5-1 | few | CASSLAFPGTGLDEQYF | TGCGCCAGCAGCTTGGCCTTCCCCGGGACAGGGCTCGACGAGCAGTACTTC
. | TRBJ1-1 | TRBV11-3 | . | CASSPQGDTEAFF | TGTGCCAGCAGCCCTCAGGGAGACACTGAAGCTTTCTTT
. | TRBJ1-4 | TRBV1 | . | CTSSQGQDPANEKLFF | TGCACCAGCAGCCAAGGACAGGACCCCGCTAATGAAAAACTGTTTTTT
. | TRBJ1-5 | TRBV6-5 | . | CASSYSNRQPQHF | TGTGCCAGCAGTTACTCGAATCGCCAGCCCCAGCATTTT
TRBD2 | TRBJ2-3 | TRBV7-9 | . | CASRSGLAGVDTQYF | TGTGCCAGCAGGTCGGGACTAGCGGGGGTAGATACGCAGTATTTT